This TCR beta chain stems from a study of metastatic and nonmetastatic thyroid tumors (dated by TCRdb to the early 2020s). For context, the study as a whole: For patients with malignant and with benign thyroid disease, the researchers compared repertoires between peripheral blood samples and tumor or nodule tissue samples.

Library preparation employed PCR. Sequenced on an Illumina HiSeq 4000. High-throughput sequencing was used to profile the TCR beta-chain CDR3 region of every patient. The authors processed their data as follows. The researchers built a classifier to tell apart papillary thyroid cancer patients with distant metastasis, based on CDR3 differences among clinicopathological groups. To measure repertoire diversity the researchers used the Shannon index, while the Morisita-Horn index served to gauge how similar the tumor and blood repertoires were. Starting from the raw public reads, TCRdb applied fastp trimming at Q25, assembled clones with MiXCR and retained in-frame beta chains. The V and J calls and clone size are TCRdb's, not the authors'. The sample table shows about 69,000 clones, and approximately 15% are seen once. In total, the top ten clones hold over 6.5% of the sample. There are many counts of this clone. The clone's antigen remains unknown. No much larger clone exists at a distance of one base, and base qualities are not known.

Here V drops 0 bases and J drops 3 bases, and the junction holds 1 base not matched to any gene. The germline V gene (reference sequence) gives CDR1 as PRHDT and CDR2 as FYEKMQ. Counted from cysteine to phenylalanine, this CDR3 has 16 amino acids. Only the CDR3 part of the read is kept: 48 bases, read in frame from the first base. Paper-wide results and their limitations: TCR beta diversity was reported as significantly higher in malignant tumors than in benign nodules, in both blood and tumor samples.

Before undergoing thyroid surgery, none of the patients had been given any kind of treatment. The study retrospectively analysed patient clinical samples collected from the early 2010s to the late 2010s using T-cell receptor beta sequencing. Sequenced material: blood. This receptor was taken from a male donor with papillary thyroid cancer or a benign thyroid nodule (not recorded which). Some clones in this sample may be carry-over from other donors' samples. The V gene is TRBV13 and the J gene is TRBJ2-2, with 10 central nucleotides matching TRBD1. The CDR3 loop reads CASSLGTGGYTGELFF. The sequenced DNA is TGTGCCAGCAGCTTAGGGACAGGGGGCTACACCGGGGAGCTGTTTTTT.